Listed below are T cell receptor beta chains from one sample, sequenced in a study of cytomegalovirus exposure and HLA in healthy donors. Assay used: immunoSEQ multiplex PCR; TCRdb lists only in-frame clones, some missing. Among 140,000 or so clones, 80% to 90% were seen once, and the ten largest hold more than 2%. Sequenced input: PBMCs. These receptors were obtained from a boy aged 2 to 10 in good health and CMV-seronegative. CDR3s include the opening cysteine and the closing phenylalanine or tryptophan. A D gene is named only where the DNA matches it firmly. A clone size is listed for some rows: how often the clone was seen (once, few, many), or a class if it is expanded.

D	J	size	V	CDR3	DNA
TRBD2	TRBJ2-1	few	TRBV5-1	CASSFGTSGYNEQFF	TGCGCCAGCAGCTTCGGGACTAGCGGTTACAATGAGCAGTTCTTC
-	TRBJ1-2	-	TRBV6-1	CASSRDRNNYGYTF	TGTGCCAGCAGCAGAGACAGGAACAACTATGGCTACACCTTC
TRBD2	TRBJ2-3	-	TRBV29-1	CSVRGRTSGDTDTQYF	TGCAGCGTTAGAGGCCGTACTAGCGGGGACACAGATACGCAGTATTTT
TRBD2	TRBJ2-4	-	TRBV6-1	CASSLGLAGQYF	TGTGCCAGTTCCCTGGGACTAGCGGGACAGTACTTC
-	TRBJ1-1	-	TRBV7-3	CASSPRWNTEAFF	TGTGCCAGCAGCCCCCGGTGGAACACTGAAGCTTTCTTT
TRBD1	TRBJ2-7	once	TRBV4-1	CASSQGTGGQGAPYEQYF	TGCGCCAGCAGCCAAGGGACAGGGGGACAGGGGGCTCCCTACGAGCAGTACTTC
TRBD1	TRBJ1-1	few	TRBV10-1	CASRRDRAVNTEAFF	TGCGCCAGCCGACGGGACAGGGCGGTTAACACTGAAGCTTTCTTT
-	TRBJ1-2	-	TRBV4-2	CASSQTGQPYGYTF	TGTGCCAGCAGCCAGACAGGACAGCCCTATGGCTACACCTTC
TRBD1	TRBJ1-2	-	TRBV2	CASRETGAGYTF	TGTGCCAGCAGGGAGACAGGGGCAGGCTACACCTTC
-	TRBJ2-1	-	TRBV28	CASSVGPATANEQFF	TGTGCCAGCAGCGTTGGCCCAGCGACAGCCAATGAGCAGTTCTTC